The rows below give T cell receptor beta chains drawn from one sample of a study of radiation and T cells in renal cell carcinoma. Clones were read by immunoSEQ multiplex PCR, and TCRdb kept only the in-frame ones, dropping some. This sample yields 87,000 or so clones, of which approximately 86% are seen a single time; less than 10% belongs to the top ten. Sequences were derived from blood, sampled from a patient whose treatment included radiotherapy and nephrectomy. The receptor source for this set is a man aged 45 to 65 with renal cell carcinoma. Both conserved end residues are part of each CDR3. A D gene is named only where the DNA matches it firmly. Clone size, where shown, is once, few, many, or a class for clones that have expanded.

CDR3 length,J gene,V gene,D gene,clone size,CDR3 DNA,CDR3 protein
13,TRBJ1-1,TRBV7-8,NA,NA,TGTGCCAGCAGCCATGACATGAACACTGAAGCTTTCTTT,CASSHDMNTEAFF
15,TRBJ1-2,TRBV7-9,TRBD1,NA,TGTGCCAGCAGCCTCTGGGACAGAACTAACTATGGCTACACCTTC,CASSLWDRTNYGYTF
14,TRBJ2-7,TRBV27,TRBD1,few,TGTGCCAGCAGTCCCCGACAGGGGGCGGACGAGCAGTACTTC,CASSPRQGADEQYF
16,TRBJ2-7,TRBV5-1,NA,NA,TGCGCCAGCAGCCCCTATTGGACGGGGGACTCCTACGAGCAGTACTTC,CASSPYWTGDSYEQYF
19,TRBJ2-7,TRBV27,TRBD1,NA,TGTGCCAGCACCCTCAAGGGACAGGGGCCCCAACTACAGACCTACGAGCAGTACTTC,CASTLKGQGPQLQTYEQYF
15,TRBJ2-2,TRBV4-2,TRBD2,NA,TGTGCCAGCAAGGGCCAGCGGGGGTACACCGGGGAGCTGTTTTTT,CASKGQRGYTGELFF
13,TRBJ2-1,TRBV7-2,NA,NA,TGTGCCAGCAGCTATACAGGTGTCAATGAGCAGTTCTTC,CASSYTGVNEQFF
12,TRBJ1-1,TRBV2,NA,NA,TGTGCCAGCAGAGAGGACACCAATGAAGCTTTCTTT,CASREDTNEAFF
16,TRBJ2-7,TRBV5-1,TRBD2,NA,TGCGCCAGCAGCGCGTACATGCCTAGCGGGTCCTACGAGCAGTACTTC,CASSAYMPSGSYEQYF
15,TRBJ1-2,TRBV10-3,NA,NA,TGTGCCATCAGTGAGTCGTCAGGGGTGGGAAATGGCTACACCTTC,CAISESSGVGNGYTF
13,TRBJ2-7,TRBV6-1,NA,NA,TGTGCCAGCAGTGAAGCCAGGAACAACGAGCAGTACTTC,CASSEARNNEQYF
14,TRBJ2-7,TRBV30,TRBD2,NA,TGTGCCTGGAACCTGCTAGCGGGAGACAACGAGCAGTACTTC,CAWNLLAGDNEQYF
14,TRBJ2-7,TRBV6-5,TRBD1,once,TGTGCCAGCAGTTACTCGAGGGGGCCCTACGAGCAGTACTTC,CASSYSRGPYEQYF
14,TRBJ2-3,TRBV27,NA,once,TGTGCCAGCAGTTTATCTTCAGCTGGAGATACGCAGTATTTT,CASSLSSAGDTQYF
13,TRBJ2-3,TRBV5-1,TRBD2,NA,TGCGCCAGCAGCGTGACACCGGGACTAGCTAGTTATTTT,CASSVTPGLASYF
14,TRBJ2-7,TRBV5-1,NA,NA,TGCGCCAGCAGCTTGGGCTTACAAGGGTACGAGCAGTACTTC,CASSLGLQGYEQYF
13,TRBJ2-7,TRBV11-1,NA,NA,TGTGCCAGCAGCTTACCTGGCGGGTTCGAGCAGTACTTC,CASSLPGGFEQYF
14,TRBJ1-5,TRBV7-9,NA,NA,TGTGCCAGCAGCATGGCTGCCTACAATCAGCCCCAGCATTTT,CASSMAAYNQPQHF
15,TRBJ1-6,TRBV5-4,NA,NA,TGTGCCAGCAGCTTGTTTCAGGGCCGAAATTCACCCCTCCACTTT,CASSLFQGRNSPLHF
16,TRBJ1-5,TRBV28,TRBD1,NA,TGTGCCAGCAGTTTAGGGTGGACAGGTTACAATCAGCCCCAGCATTTT,CASSLGWTGYNQPQHF
16,TRBJ2-5,TRBV6-5,TRBD2,NA,TGTGCCAGCAGTTACTACAGTACGGGGGGAGGAGGTGTCCAGTACTTC,CASSYYSTGGGGVQYF
17,TRBJ2-5,TRBV5-1,TRBD2,NA,TGCGCCAGCAGCCGACAAACTAGCGCAGGGAGGCAAGAGACCCAGTACTTC,CASSRQTSAGRQETQYF
13,TRBJ2-2,TRBV7-2,NA,NA,TGTGCCAGCAGCTTAGCAGGTGCCGGGGAGCTGTTTTTT,CASSLAGAGELFF
16,TRBJ2-1,TRBV18,TRBD1,NA,TGTGCCAGCTCACCACCGGGACAGTCTGCCTACAATGAGCAGTTCTTC,CASSPPGQSAYNEQFF
13,TRBJ2-7,TRBV28,TRBD1,NA,TGTGCCAGCACCACAGGGGAATCCTACGAGCAGTACTTC,CASTTGESYEQYF
15,TRBJ1-2,TRBV4-2,TRBD1,NA,TGTGCCAGCAGCCCCGATAGAGGGGGCAGGGACGGCTACACCTTC,CASSPDRGGRDGYTF
12,TRBJ1-1,TRBV2,NA,NA,TGTGCCAGCAGTGAGCGCTGGAGTGAAGCTTTCTTT,CASSERWSEAFF
17,TRBJ1-6,TRBV23-1,NA,NA,TGCGCCAGCCGCAGTGGAAATTTTGGGTGGCGTGGCTCACCCCTCCACTTT,CASRSGNFGWRGSPLHF
11,TRBJ1-1,TRBV20-1,NA,NA,TGCAGTGCTAGAGCCTCCACTGAAGCTTTCTTT,CSARASTEAFF
16,TRBJ2-5,TRBV19,NA,few,TGTGCCACCCGCAGGACATCCAGGGGCTCCCAAGAGACCCAGTACTTC,CATRRTSRGSQETQYF
15,TRBJ1-4,TRBV13,NA,NA,TGTGCCAGCAGCATAGGACAGCTACATAATGAAAAACTGTTTTTT,CASSIGQLHNEKLFF
13,TRBJ2-1,TRBV15,NA,NA,TGTGCCATACGTGAGAGCTCCTACAATGAGCAGTTCTTC,CAIRESSYNEQFF
14,TRBJ2-7,TRBV27,NA,NA,TGTGCCAGCAGCCAAGTCCAGAGCTCCTACGAGCAGTACTTC,CASSQVQSSYEQYF
14,TRBJ2-3,TRBV19,NA,NA,TGTGCCAGTAGTATCAGGCAGGCAGTAGATACGCAGTATTTT,CASSIRQAVDTQYF
12,TRBJ1-1,TRBV28,NA,NA,TGTGCCAGCAGTTTTAGTCTGCGTGAAGCTTTCTTT,CASSFSLREAFF
12,TRBJ1-1,TRBV21-1,NA,NA,TGTACTCCGTCACAGGCCTACACTGAAGCTTTCTTT,CTPSQAYTEAFF
15,TRBJ2-1,TRBV14,NA,NA,TGTGCCAGCAGCCAAGTTGGAGTCGCCTACAATGAGCAGTTCTTC,CASSQVGVAYNEQFF
15,TRBJ2-7,TRBV5-6,NA,once,TGTGCCAGCAGCCCGAGTCAGGGAGTTTACTACGAGCAGTACTTC,CASSPSQGVYYEQYF
15,TRBJ2-7,TRBV6-6,TRBD1,NA,TGTGCCAGCAGTGCCACTGGGACAGGGTCCTACGAGCAGTACTTC,CASSATGTGSYEQYF
13,TRBJ2-3,TRBV6-4,TRBD2,NA,TGTACGGGTGGACTAGCTGGCACAGATACGCAGTATTTT,CTGGLAGTDTQYF